A selection of T cell receptor beta chains follows, all from one sample in a study of CD8+CD57+ T cells in acquired aplastic anemia. In TCRdb, the reads were re-called with MiXCR into one record per CDR3 protein. The profile covers about 40,000 distinct CDR3 sequences, with 63% appearing a single time and about 60% taken by the ten largest. The sequenced material came from sorted CD4+, CD8+, or CD8+CD57+ T cells (not recorded which) from PBMCs. The receptor source for this set is a human donor with aplastic anemia. Both conserved end residues are part of each CDR3. The D gene is left open where the match is weak. Some rows mark clone size as missing; the rest say once, few, many or name a class of expanded clone.

clone size,J gene,D gene,V gene,CDR3 DNA,CDR3 protein
-,TRBJ2-3,-,TRBV9,TGTGCCAGCAGCGTATCTCCGGGACCAGGTACAGATACGCAGTATTTT,CASSVSPGPGTDTQYF
-,TRBJ1-1,TRBD1,TRBV14,TGTGCCAGCAGCCTGACAGGGGGCTCAGCTGAAGCTTTCTTT,CASSLTGGSAEAFF
-,TRBJ2-7,-,TRBV10-3,TGTGCCATCAGTTTCTCTGGCTACGAGCAGTACTTC,CAISFSGYEQYF
once,TRBJ1-2,TRBD1,TRBV10-3,TGTGCCATCAGTGAGCCTCCAGGATTGAGGGGGCTTTATGGCTACACCTTC,CAISEPPGLRGLYGYTF
-,TRBJ1-2,TRBD1,TRBV25-1,TGTGCCAGCAGTCCACAGGGGGCCTATGGCTACACCTTC,CASSPQGAYGYTF
-,TRBJ2-7,-,TRBV15,TGTGCCACCAGCAGAGATAGGGGTCAGGGGTACGAGCAGTACTTC,CATSRDRGQGYEQYF
-,TRBJ2-5,-,TRBV19,TGTGCCAGTAGTATTGGTAGAGAGACCCAGTACTTC,CASSIGRETQYF
-,TRBJ2-3,TRBD2,TRBV7-8,TGTGCCAGCAGCCCCCCGGGACTAGCGGGTTCAGATACGCAGTATTTT,CASSPPGLAGSDTQYF
medium-sized,TRBJ1-1,TRBD1,TRBV10-1,TGCGCCAGCAGAGCAAGACAGGGAACTGAAGCTTTCTTT,CASRARQGTEAFF
-,TRBJ2-5,TRBD2,TRBV2,TGTGCCAGCACCGGGGGGGGCCAAGAGACCCAGTACTTC,CASTGGGQETQYF
few,TRBJ2-5,-,TRBV24-1,TGTGCCACCAGTGACACGACAGAAGAGACCCAGTACTTC,CATSDTTEETQYF